These T cell receptor beta chains were read from a single sample in a study of cytomegalovirus exposure and HLA in healthy donors. Libraries were prepared by immunoSEQ multiplex PCR; TCRdb keeps only in-frame clonotypes and omits some of them. The table includes 150,000 to 200,000 clones, about 83% detected once. The specimen sequenced was PBMCs. The source of these receptors is a woman between 18 and 30 years old in good health and CMV-seronegative. CDR3s include the opening cysteine and the closing phenylalanine or tryptophan. D genes are given only for firm matches. The size of a clone is reported for some rows only, either as once, few or many, or as a class for expanded clones.

V: TRBV4-1
length: 13
size: NA
D: NA
J: TRBJ1-5
CDR3: CASSRGSNQPQHF
DNA: TGCGCCAGCAGTCGCGGTAGCAATCAGCCCCAGCATTTT

V: TRBV10-1
length: 15
size: once
D: TRBD2
J: TRBJ2-1
CDR3: CASRPGLAMDNEQFF
DNA: TGCGCCAGCAGGCCGGGACTAGCGATGGACAATGAGCAGTTCTTC

V: TRBV5-1
length: 15
size: NA
D: NA
J: TRBJ1-2
CDR3: CASSLDQTGLEGYTF
DNA: TGCGCCAGCAGCCTTGACCAGACGGGTCTTGAAGGCTACACCTTC

V: TRBV6-6
length: 14
size: NA
D: NA
J: TRBJ1-1
CDR3: CASSYSSQQAEAFF
DNA: TGTGCCAGCAGTTACTCGAGCCAACAGGCTGAAGCTTTCTTT

V: TRBV4-1
length: 16
size: NA
D: NA
J: TRBJ1-4
CDR3: CASSLLAGEVNEKLFF
DNA: TGCGCCAGCAGCCTCCTCGCAGGGGAAGTTAATGAAAAACTGTTTTTT

V: TRBV2
length: 13
size: once
D: NA
J: TRBJ1-1
CDR3: CASFRDMNTEAFF
DNA: TGTGCCAGTTTTCGGGACATGAACACTGAAGCTTTCTTT

V: TRBV6-5
length: 14
size: NA
D: TRBD1
J: TRBJ1-2
CDR3: CASSTPQGGNGYTF
DNA: TGTGCCAGCAGTACTCCGCAGGGGGGCAATGGCTACACCTTC

V: TRBV7-7
length: 18
size: NA
D: TRBD2
J: TRBJ2-2
CDR3: CASSLYPDSSGYTGELFF
DNA: TGTGCCAGCAGCTTATATCCCGATTCTAGCGGGTACACCGGGGAGCTGTTTTTT

V: TRBV6-5
length: 15
size: NA
D: NA
J: TRBJ1-2
CDR3: CASSSHPTGGYGYTF
DNA: TGTGCCAGCAGTTCCCACCCGACAGGAGGCTATGGCTACACCTTC

V: TRBV5-1
length: 22
size: NA
D: TRBD2
J: TRBJ2-1
CDR3: CASSSTPGTSGGGPQSYNEQFF
DNA: TGCGCCAGCAGTTCGACCCCCGGGACTAGCGGGGGGGGGCCCCAGAGCTACAATGAGCAGTTCTTC

V: TRBV29-1
length: 14
size: NA
D: NA
J: TRBJ2-2
CDR3: CSGYRASNTGELFF
DNA: TGCAGCGGCTACAGGGCTTCGAACACCGGGGAGCTGTTTTTT

V: TRBV27
length: 18
size: NA
D: NA
J: TRBJ2-2
CDR3: CASSSPTQTGVNTGELFF
DNA: TGTGCCAGCAGTTCCCCAACCCAGACAGGAGTGAACACCGGGGAGCTGTTTTTT

V: TRBV2
length: 14
size: NA
D: TRBD2
J: TRBJ2-1
CDR3: CASSGPQAGVEQFF
DNA: TGTGCCAGCAGTGGCCCACAGGCGGGAGTTGAGCAGTTCTTC

V: TRBV6-6
length: 14
size: NA
D: TRBD1
J: TRBJ1-2
CDR3: CASSYTGQAGGYTF
DNA: TGTGCCAGCAGTTACACGGGACAGGCGGGAGGCTACACCTTC

V: TRBV9
length: 16
size: once
D: NA
J: TRBJ1-3
CDR3: CASSVATGSSGNTIYF
DNA: TGTGCCAGCAGCGTAGCTACCGGTTCCTCTGGAAACACCATATATTTT

V: TRBV5-4
length: 13
size: NA
D: TRBD1
J: TRBJ1-6
CDR3: CASSQGAASPLHF
DNA: TGTGCCAGCAGCCAGGGGGCGGCATCACCCCTCCACTTT

V: TRBV29-1
length: 12
size: NA
D: TRBD1
J: TRBJ2-2
CDR3: CSGTGVTGELFF
DNA: TGCAGCGGGACAGGGGTCACCGGGGAGCTGTTTTTT

V: TRBV27
length: 16
size: NA
D: TRBD1
J: TRBJ1-3
CDR3: CASRTGGAAYGNTIYF
DNA: TGTGCCAGCAGGACAGGGGGCGCTGCTTATGGAAACACCATATATTTT

V: TRBV6-1
length: 15
size: NA
D: TRBD1
J: TRBJ1-5
CDR3: CASSPQGYSNQPQHF
DNA: TGTGCCAGCAGTCCACAGGGGTATAGCAATCAGCCCCAGCATTTT